Each of the 11 T cell receptor beta chains below was sequenced from the same sample in a study of T cell responses to AZD1222 COVID-19 vaccine. TCRdb's copy holds only in-frame clones and misses some; the assay was immunoSEQ multiplex PCR. The sample comprises tens of thousands of clones, 92% of which are singletons, and around 5.1% rests with the top ten. The source material was peripheral blood, sampled 28 days after the second AZD1222 dose. The receptors were sampled from an adult who received the AZD1222 COVID-19 vaccine.

The rearrangement joins TRBV2 to TRBJ1-6; maybe TRBD1 (5 bases). V gave up 5 bases and J gave up 9 bases, with 20 bases separating them. From germline, CDR1 is SNHLY and CDR2 FYNNEI. This CDR3 contains 16 residues. CDR3 DNA: TGTGCCAGCAGTCCTCGGGGAGGGGTTAATCGTTCACCCCTCCACTTT. Its translation: CASSPRGGVNRSPLHF.

The gene calls are TRBV4-1 and TRBJ2-1, with D possibly matching TRBD2 (6 bases). In germline, CDR1 is MGHRA, CDR2 YSYEKL. Trimming removed 0 bases at V and 1 base at J, with 16 bases between. CDR3 length equals 18 residues. CDR3: CASSQDVGGIRSYNEQFF. CDR3 nucleotide sequence: TGCGCCAGCAGCCAAGATGTGGGCGGGATCAGGTCCTACAATGAGCAGTTCTTC.

The chain has TRBV6-6 and TRBJ1-5, with 7 bases lining up with TRBD1. V trimming: 6 bases; J trimming: 5 bases; junction bases outside the gene matches: 7. The CDR3 sequence is 14 residues long. Germline V gene lookup returns CDR1 MNHNY and CDR2 SVGAGI (reference sequence). CDR3 loop: CASRGGTVHQPQHF. The CDR3 nucleotides read TGTGCCAGCAGGGGAGGGACAGTTCATCAGCCCCAGCATTTT.

This clone turned up a few times. The chain recombines TRBV3-1 (or the pseudogene TRBV3-2) with TRBJ1-5; tentatively, D is TRBD1 (5 bases). Trimming left V 3 bases short and J 7 bases short, with 10 bases between. This CDR3 region has 13 residues. Germline V gives CDR1 LGHDT, CDR2 YNNKEL (reference sequence). CDR3 DNA: TGTGCCAGCAGCCAGGACATCGTCCAGCCCCAGCATTTT. It encodes CASSQDIVQPQHF.

The chain recombines TRBV4-1 with TRBJ1-1; D gene uncertain. The CDR3 contains 13 residues. The germline CDR1 and CDR2 sequences are MGHRA and YSYEKL. The germline V and J ends were trimmed by 3 bases and 4 bases, with 9 bases remaining between them. The CDR3 spells CASSQGWGTEAFF. In nucleotides, the CDR3 is TGCGCCAGCAGCCAGGGCTGGGGCACTGAAGCTTTCTTT.

The chain uses TRBV6-1 and TRBJ1-3; D not resolved. V gave up 2 bases and J gave up 0 bases, with 5 bases separating them. CDR1 is MNHNS and CDR2 is SASEGT in the germline V gene. The CDR3 consists of 14 residues. CDR3 DNA: TGTGCCAGCAGTGAAACAAGCTCTGGAAACACCATATATTTT. Its translation is CASSETSSGNTIYF.

This chain uses TRBV7-2 with TRBJ2-5; D tentatively fits TRBD1 or TRBD2 (5 bases each). The CDR3 consists of 15 residues. The germline V gene encodes CDR1 SGHTA and CDR2 FQGNSA. With 1 base removed from V and 1 base from J, the gap between germline ends came to 10 bases. The CDR3 region has the DNA TGTGCCAGCAGCTTAGTCACGGGACCCCAAGAGACCCAGTACTTC. This gives the protein CASSLVTGPQETQYF.

V is TRBV7-3 and J is TRBJ2-2; perhaps TRBD2 as D (6 bases). Trimming removed 2 bases at V and 6 bases at J, with 22 bases between. Germline V gene sequence: CDR1 SGHTA, CDR2 FQGTGA. The CDR3 contains 18 residues. The CDR3: CASSLESPSGVSAGELFF. In DNA form, the CDR3 reads TGTGCCAGCAGCTTAGAATCCCCGTCGGGAGTATCGGCCGGGGAGCTGTTTTTT.

V is TRBV7-8 and J is TRBJ2-7, with D maybe TRBD2 (5 bases). The CDR3 totals 16 residues. The V end was cut by 5 bases, the J end by 3 bases, with 20 bases between. CDR1 is SGHVS, CDR2 FQNEAQ, per germline. In nucleotides, the CDR3 is TGTGCCAGCAGCCACGGGGAACCTATGATCTTCTACGAGCAGTACTTC. Its translation: CASSHGEPMIFYEQYF.

V and J are TRBV9 and TRBJ2-5; 10 bases fit TRBD2. V shed 0 bases, J shed 4 bases, and the junction held 3 bases outside the gene matches. The germline gives CDR1 SGDLS, CDR2 YYNGEE. This CDR3 has 15 amino acids. The CDR3, as DNA: TGTGCCAGCAGCGTAGTAGCGGGAGGCTCAGAGACCCAGTACTTC. This translates into CASSVVAGGSETQYF.

This clone was seen once. The rearrangement uses TRBV6-5 and TRBJ1-6, with TRBD1 as a possible D gene (6 bases). Between the trimmed V and J ends, which lost 7 bases and 6 bases, there was a span of 16 bases. This CDR3 spans 15 amino acids. Germline CDR1 and CDR2: MNHEY and SVGAGI. CDR3 in amino acids: CASKNRELVNSPLHF. The CDR3 coding sequence is TGTGCCAGCAAAAACAGGGAATTGGTTAATTCACCCCTCCACTTT.